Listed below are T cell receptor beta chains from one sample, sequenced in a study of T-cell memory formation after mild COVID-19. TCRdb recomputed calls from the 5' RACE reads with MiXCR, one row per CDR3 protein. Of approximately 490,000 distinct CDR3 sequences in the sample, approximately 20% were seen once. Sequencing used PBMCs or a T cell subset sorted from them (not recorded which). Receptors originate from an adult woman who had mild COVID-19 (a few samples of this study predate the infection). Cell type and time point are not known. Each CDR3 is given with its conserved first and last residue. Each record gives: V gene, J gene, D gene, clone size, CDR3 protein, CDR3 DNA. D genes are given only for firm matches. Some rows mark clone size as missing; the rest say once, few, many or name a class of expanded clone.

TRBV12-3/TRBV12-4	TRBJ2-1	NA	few	CASSGGPGRFF	TGTGCCAGCAGTGGGGGCCCAGGCCGGTTCTTC
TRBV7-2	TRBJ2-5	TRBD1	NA	CASSFTGGSVETQYF	TGTGCCAGCAGCTTCACAGGGGGGTCCGTCGAGACCCAGTACTTC
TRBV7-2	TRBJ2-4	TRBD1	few	CASSLHGQGPAKNIQYF	TGTGCCAGCAGCTTACACGGACAGGGCCCTGCCAAAAACATTCAGTACTTC
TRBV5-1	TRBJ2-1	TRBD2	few	CASSQGLAGEVGQFF	TGCGCCAGCAGCCAGGGACTAGCGGGAGAGGTCGGGCAGTTCTTC
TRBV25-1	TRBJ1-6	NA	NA	CASSESHRGNSPLHF	TGTGCCAGCAGTGAATCCCATAGGGGAAATTCACCCCTCCACTTT
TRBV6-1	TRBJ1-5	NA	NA	CASSDTNNQPQHF	TGTGCCAGCAGTGACACAAATAATCAGCCCCAGCATTTT
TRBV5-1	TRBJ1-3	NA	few	CASSLEEGSSGNTIYF	TGCGCCAGCAGCTTGGAGGAGGGGAGCTCTGGAAACACCATATATTTT
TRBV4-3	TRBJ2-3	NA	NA	CASSQEYGGTTDTQYF	TGCGCCAGCAGCCAAGAATACGGCGGTACCACAGATACGCAGTATTTT
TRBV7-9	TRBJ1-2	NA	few	CASSAGSGYTF	TGTGCCAGCAGCGCCGGGAGTGGCTACACCTTC
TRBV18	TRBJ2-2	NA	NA	CASPARITGELFF	TGTGCCAGCCCAGCTAGGATCACCGGGGAGCTGTTTTTT
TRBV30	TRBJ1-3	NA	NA	CAWRGTRSSGNTIYF	TGTGCCTGGAGGGGCACCAGGAGCTCTGGAAACACCATATATTTT
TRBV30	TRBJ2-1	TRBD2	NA	CAWSESGGTGEQFF	TGTGCCTGGAGTGAAAGCGGGGGTACTGGTGAGCAGTTCTTC
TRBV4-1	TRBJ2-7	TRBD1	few	CASSQGRGYTYEQYF	TGCGCCAGCAGCCAAGGCAGGGGGTACACCTACGAGCAGTACTTC
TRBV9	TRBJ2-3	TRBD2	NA	CASSHGTSGGEDTQYF	TGTGCCAGCAGCCACGGGACTAGCGGGGGGGAAGATACGCAGTATTTT
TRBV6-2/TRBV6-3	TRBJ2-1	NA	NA	CASSTGPLWQFF	TGTGCCAGCAGTACCGGACCGCTCTGGCAGTTCTTC
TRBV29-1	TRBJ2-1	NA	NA	CSVFRGYNEQFF	TGCAGCGTTTTCCGGGGCTACAATGAGCAGTTCTTC
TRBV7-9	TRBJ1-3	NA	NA	CASSLEAFSGNTIYF	TGTGCCAGCAGCTTAGAGGCCTTCTCTGGAAACACCATATATTTT
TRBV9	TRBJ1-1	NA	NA	CASSVLERGNTEAFF	TGTGCCAGCAGCGTCCTTGAGCGGGGGAACACTGAAGCTTTCTTT
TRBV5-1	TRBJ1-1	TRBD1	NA	CASSLEGTGPGTEAFF	TGCGCCAGCAGCTTGGAGGGGACAGGGCCCGGGACTGAAGCTTTCTTT
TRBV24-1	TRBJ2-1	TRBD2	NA	CATSDLTSGVNEQFF	TGTGCCACCAGTGATCTGACTAGCGGGGTCAATGAGCAGTTCTTC
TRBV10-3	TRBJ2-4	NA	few	CAISEWQTIAKNIQYF	TGTGCCATCAGTGAGTGGCAGACAATAGCCAAAAACATTCAGTACTTC
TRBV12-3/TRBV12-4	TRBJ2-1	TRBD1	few	CASSLGQGAVVNEQFF	TGTGCCAGCAGCCTTGGACAGGGGGCTGTTGTAAATGAGCAGTTCTTC
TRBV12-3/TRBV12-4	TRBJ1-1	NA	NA	CASRPTGGRSNTEAFF	TGTGCCAGCAGACCCACGGGGGGGCGGTCGAACACTGAAGCTTTCTTT
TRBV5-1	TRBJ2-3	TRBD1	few	CASSLASTGGATDTQYF	TGCGCCAGCAGCTTGGCCTCGACAGGGGGCGCGACAGATACGCAGTATTTT
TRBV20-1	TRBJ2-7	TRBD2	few	CSASRTSGDYEQYF	TGCAGTGCTAGTCGGACTAGCGGGGACTACGAGCAGTACTTC
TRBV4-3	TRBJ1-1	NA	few	CASSQDHNTEAFF	TGCGCCAGCAGCCAAGATCACAACACTGAAGCTTTCTTT